The TCR beta chain described here comes from a study of shared clonotypes between healthy human individuals (dated by TCRdb to the early 2020s). Regarding the study in general: The cohort comprised a couple of women and three men aged 18 to 49 years. Per donor, three plates each were used for CD4 naive and CD4 memory, two for CD8 naive, and one for CD8 memory. The study deeply sequenced blood TCR repertoires of five healthy adults to estimate repertoire size and the extent of clonotype sharing between individuals. Libraries were prepared and TCR repertoires were sequenced by different laboratories using diverse techniques, in order to increase sequencing depth and limit assay-specific biases. Between about 0.8 and 8.9 billion PBMCs per donor were obtained by leukapheresis.

Using the deep immunoSEQ assay, multiplex PCR amplified TCR CDR3 regions from genomic DNA. For each cell subset, the extracted genomic DNA was distributed evenly across all wells of several immunoSEQ 96-well plates, and each plate served as one replicate. Each replicate PCR for sorted subsets received approximately 220 ng genomic DNA, equal to roughly 29,000 T cell genomes. Purified libraries were measured with a Qubit 3.0 fluorometer, size-checked on a Bioanalyzer 2100, and measured again with the KAPA Library Quantification kit. A separate single-read 150-cycle Illumina NextSeq 550 flow cell was used to sequence each immunoSEQ 96-well plate. The authors processed their data as follows. The immunoSEQ output contained only junctional sequences without quality scores, so filtering could not match that applied to full-length reads. To assign V/J genes and CDR3, sequences were annotated using PyIR, a Python wrapper for IgBLAST v1.9, with IMGT germline references. Reads were removed for weak V/J assignments (E-value above 1e-6), missing CDR3, stop codons, out-of-frame junctions, or ambiguous translated residues. V3J clonotypes were defined as sequences sharing the same inferred V gene, J gene, and CDR3 amino acid sequence. The percentage overlap between two repertoires was calculated by dividing the number of shared unique clonotypes by the size of the smaller repertoire. RTK rarefaction, the Chao1 estimator, and Recon v2.1 estimates of unobserved clonotypes were used to assess repertoire richness. Generation probabilities were computed with OLGA for all TCRbeta clonotypes obtained by the gDNA method from several donors. This is the immuneACCESS table as TCRdb keeps it, with only in-frame sequences that have V and J called. A part of the clones is gone; compared with another copy, unresolved V genes explain less than half, and the rest is unexplained. V and J calls and clone size are copied from that table; D and trimming were computed from the DNA. This sample gives under 850,000 clones in total; over 55% of them show up just once. The ten top clones hold under 2% of the sample.

This clone has a handful of counts. Its antigen is still unknown. No base-level quality is on record; no much larger clone is a single base apart. This specimen includes other DNA sequences encoding the same CDR3. General findings and caveats noted by the study authors: Sharing across a few donors was observed for about 5% of naive CD4, over 3% of naive CD8, 2% to 2.5% of memory CD4, and approximately 0.41% of memory CD8 clonotypes. The genetic and exposure-history diversity represented was limited by the small number of donors. Even with the large sequencing depth, rarefaction of the sorted-subset datasets indicated that sequencing was incomplete. Compared with non-shared clonotypes, the clonotypes found in all four sorted-subset donors had higher generation probabilities. Only blood was sampled, and tissue TCR repertoires likely differ from those in blood. Estimated clonotype richness was generally larger for naive than for memory subsets. Based on pairwise subsampling, the degree of clonotype sharing among donors was expected to be affected by sequencing depth.

The donors were healthy, HIV-negative adults with no recently reported acute infections or vaccinations. Only Caucasian adults living in Nashville, Tennessee, USA were represented among the donors. CD4+ T cells were enriched through magnetic negative selection, after which naive cells were positively selected on CD45RA and the remaining negative fraction served as the memory subset. After blood collection by leukapheresis, PBMCs were isolated using Ficoll-Histopaque density gradient centrifugation and then cryopreserved in the vapor phase of liquid nitrogen. Analytical flow cytometry was used to check the purity and quantity of every magnetically sorted T cell population. From each sorted fraction, genomic DNA was isolated and quantified by UV absorbance on a Nanodrop 2000c. This clonotype was sampled from a woman aged 25 to 39 in good health. Sequenced input: memory CD4+ T cells sorted from blood. In light of the paper, this sample's cell subset or site label describes: CD45RA-negative fraction.

The nucleotides read TGCGCCAGCAGCCCCCTCGGGGAGGTGAATGAAAAACTGTTTTTT. This gives the protein CASSPLGEVNEKLFF. The chain uses TRBV5-1 and TRBJ1-4; no D gene can be assigned with confidence. The CDR3 has 15 amino acids, counting the end cysteine and phenylalanine. Just CDR3 DNA is preserved here, 45 bases in frame from base 1. Per the germline V gene, SGHRS is the CDR1 and YFSETQ is the CDR2. Between the V and J ends, shortened by 4 bases and 5 bases respectively, the junction contains 15 bases.